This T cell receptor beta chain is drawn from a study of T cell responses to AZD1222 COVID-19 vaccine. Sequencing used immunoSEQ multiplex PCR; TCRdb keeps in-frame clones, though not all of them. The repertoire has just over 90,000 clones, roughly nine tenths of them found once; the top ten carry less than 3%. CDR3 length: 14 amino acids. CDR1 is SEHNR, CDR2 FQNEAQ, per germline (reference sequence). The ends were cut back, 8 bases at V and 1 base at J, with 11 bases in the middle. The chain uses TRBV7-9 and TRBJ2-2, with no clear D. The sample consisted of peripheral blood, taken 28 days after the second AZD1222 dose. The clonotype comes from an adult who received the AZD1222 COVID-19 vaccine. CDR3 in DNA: TGTGCCAGCCGCTATTTGTTGAACACCGGGGAGCTGTTTTTT. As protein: CASRYLLNTGELFF.